The sequence of this T cell receptor (beta chain) was determined in a study of blood T cell repertoires in COVID-19. Study-wide context: T cells, B-cell-depleted T cells, or PBMCs supplied cDNA or gDNA.

Method: immunoSEQ multiplex PCR; TCRdb's copy keeps in-frame clones and lacks some. Here the sample spans 130,000 to 150,000 clones, 70% to 85% being singletons. Germline loops: CDR1 SGHVS, CDR2 FQNEAQ. The J segment lost 5 bases and the V segment lost 5 bases, leaving 16 bases of the junction unmatched. This CDR3 is built from 20 residues. V is TRBV7-8 and J is TRBJ2-3; 16 bases are shared with TRBD2. The sequenced material came from peripheral blood. The receptor was isolated from a woman aged 80 or over in a cohort sampled during active or convalescent COVID-19. This CDR3 is CASSRPGTSGGAFNLDTQYF. The CDR3 nucleotides read TGTGCCAGCAGCCGTCCCGGGACTAGCGGGGGGGCCTTTAATCTAGATACGCAGTATTTT. Based on the CDR3 plus reference TRBV7-8 and TRBJ2-3, the full variable domain is GAGVSQSPRYKVAKRGQDVALRCDPISGHVSLFWYQQALGQGPEFLTYFQNEAQLDKSGLPSDRFFAERPEGSVSTLKIQRTQQEDSAVYLCASSRPGTSGGAFNLDTQYFGPGTRLTVL.